One sample yielded the 18 T cell receptor beta chains listed below, sequenced in a study of vaccination effects on CD4 cells after COVID-19. No antigen has been assigned to these receptors. Antigen-specific CD4+ T cell clonotypes were called by their expansion after viral peptide-pool culture in ViraFEST. Subsequent to a culture period of about nine days, CD4+ T cells were isolated. Participants received two doses of either the BNT162b2 or mRNA-1273 vaccine. Using immunoSEQ multiplex PCR, the repertoire was profiled, and TCRdb retains in-frame clones only, with some absent. The sample contains about 24,000 clones, about three quarters of which appear only once. The source was CD4+ T cells from PBMCs cultured with HCoV-NL63 spike peptides, collected after COVID-19 vaccination. The receptors stem from a human donor who received a COVID-19 vaccine.

The gene calls are TRBV6-5 and TRBJ1-2; D may be TRBD1 (6 bases). This CDR3 comprises 14 residues. V lost 4 bases to trimming and J lost 4 bases, with 13 bases between them. Germline CDR1 is MNHEY and CDR2 is SVGAGI. The CDR3 sequence is CASSLGGLGYGYTF. In nucleotides, the CDR3 is TGTGCCAGCAGTTTGGGGGGGCTAGGCTATGGCTACACCTTC.

The rearrangement links TRBV10-3 to TRBJ2-2, with 12 bases matching TRBD1. There are 16 residues in the CDR3. Per the germline V gene, CDR1 is ENHRY and CDR2 is SYGVKD. V lost 11 bases, J lost 4 bases, and 11 bases stayed unmatched. In DNA form, the CDR3 reads TGTGCCGTCGGGACAGGGGGCGCGGATGGCACCGGGGAGCTGTTTTTT. Amino acids: CAVGTGGADGTGELFF.

The V call is TRBV29-1, the J call TRBJ2-3; a possible D gene is TRBD1 (5 bases). The CDR3 totals 14 residues. Germline CDR1 is SQVTM and CDR2 is ANQGSEA. Trimming stripped 3 bases from V and 7 bases from J, with 17 bases between. Written as DNA, the CDR3 is TGCAGCGTTGACCTTGGGGCCGACAGAAATACGCAGTATTTT. Translation gives CSVDLGADRNTQYF.

This clone was counted between two and nine times. V is TRBV30 and J is TRBJ2-3; 8 bases are a match to TRBD1. V was clipped by 4 bases and J by 0 bases; unmatched bases: 9. The CDR3 covers 16 residues. In germline, CDR1 is GTSNPN, CDR2 SVGIG (reference sequence). Here the CDR3 DNA reads TGTGCCTGGAAGACGTTAGGACAGGGAAGCACAGATACGCAGTATTTT. It encodes CAWKTLGQGSTDTQYF. Combining the CDR3 with reference TRBV30 and TRBJ2-3 gives the whole variable domain SQTIHQWPATLVQPVGSPLSLECTVEGTSNPNLYWYRQAAGRGLQLLFYSVGIGQISSEVPQNLSASRPQDRQFILSSKKLLLSDSGFYLCAWKTLGQGSTDTQYFGPGTRLTVL.

This clone has more than one count but fewer than ten. The DNA for the CDR3 is TGTGCCAGCAGTGACAGGACAGGGGGCAATCAGCCCCAGCATTTT. Amino acid sequence: CASSDRTGGNQPQHF. This chain links TRBV6-1 with TRBJ1-5, with 9 positions matching TRBD1. V lost 3 bases to trimming and J lost 2 bases; unmatched junction nucleotides: 2. Germline CDR1 MNHNS, CDR2 SASEGT. CDR3 length: 15 residues.

This chain joins TRBV29-1 and TRBJ2-6, with D hard to call. This CDR3 has 14 amino acids. V was trimmed by 5 bases and J by 0 bases, leaving 8 bases between them. The germline CDR1 and CDR2 sequences are SQVTM and ANQGSEA. This CDR3 is CSVQSTSGANVLTF. The CDR3 nucleotides read TGCAGCGTTCAATCGACCTCTGGGGCCAACGTCCTGACTTTC.

In the case of this clone: The junction differs from germline at one of its ends, possibly a read error. The chain employs TRBV6-1 and TRBJ2-3; TRBD1 agrees at 7 bases. Germline V gene lookup returns CDR1 MNHNS and CDR2 SASEGT. The CDR3 covers 11 residues. The CDR3 here is CLGQATDTQYF. The CDR3 DNA sequence: TGCTTAGGACAGGCCACAGATACGCAGTATTTT.

The chain combines TRBV6-5 with TRBJ2-2; 10 bases fit TRBD2. The CDR3 has 14 residues. Germline V lookup: CDR1 MNHEY, CDR2 SVGAGI. V shed 8 bases, J shed 6 bases, and the junction held 6 bases outside the gene matches. The CDR3 loop reads CASLKRGGPGELFF. The CDR3 DNA sequence: TGTGCCAGCCTCAAGCGGGGGGGCCCCGGGGAGCTGTTTTTT.

This sequence joins TRBV7-2 and TRBJ2-2; D is ambiguous. Between the trimmed V and J ends, which lost 3 bases and 6 bases, there was a span of 8 bases. The germline gives CDR1 SGHTA, CDR2 FQGNSA. The CDR3 covers 13 residues. CDR3 sequence (DNA): TGTGCCAGCAGCTTTCGACTTGCCGGGGAGCTGTTTTTT. Encoded protein: CASSFRLAGELFF.

This clone was found a few times. The V gene is TRBV7-2, the J gene TRBJ1-5; D perhaps matches TRBD1 (5 bases). CDR1 and CDR2 (germline): SGHTA, FQGNSA. The CDR3 has 14 amino acids. V lost 5 bases, J lost 3 bases, and 11 bases lay in between. CDR3 nucleotides: TGTGCCAGCAGCCTAGGACAAGTCAATCAGCCCCAGCATTTT. Its translation is CASSLGQVNQPQHF. Based on the CDR3 plus reference TRBV7-2 and TRBJ1-5, the full variable domain is GAGVSQSPSNKVTEKGKDVELRCDPISGHTALYWYRQSLGQGLEFLIYFQGNSAPDKSGLPSDRFSAERTGGSVSTLTIQRTQQEDSAVYLCASSLGQVNQPQHFGDGTRLSIL.

The rearrangement links TRBV6-2 or TRBV6-3 to TRBJ2-2; D not resolved. Germline CDR1 is MNHEY and CDR2 is SVGEGT. V lost 3 bases to trimming and J lost 3 bases, with 11 bases between them. This CDR3 spans 15 amino acids. The CDR3 DNA is TGTGCCAGCAGTTATAGATATCCCCACACCGGGGAGCTGTTTTTT. This translates into CASSYRYPHTGELFF.

V gene TRBV9 combines with J gene TRBJ2-3; no definite D call. Germline values: CDR1 SGDLS, CDR2 YYNGEE. CDR3 length equals 13 residues. The V end lost 0 bases, the J end lost 3 bases, and 5 bases lay between the germline ends. The CDR3 sequence: CASSVGGTDTQYF. The CDR3, as DNA: TGTGCCAGCAGCGTAGGTGGTACAGATACGCAGTATTTT. Filled out from reference TRBV9 and TRBJ2-3, the complete variable domain reads DSGVTQTPKHLITATGQRVTLRCSPRSGDLSVYWYQQSLDQGLQFLIQYYNGEERAKGNILERFSAQQFPDLHSELNLSSLELGDSALYFCASSVGGTDTQYFGPGTRLTVL.

This clone showed up just a few times. The DNA of the CDR3 is TGTGCCAGCAGAATCAATTTTAATAGCAATCAGCCCCAGCATTTT. This gives the protein CASRINFNSNQPQHF. The V and J genes are TRBV28 and TRBJ1-5; D unclear. Germline V gives CDR1 MDHEN, CDR2 SYDVKM. The CDR3 totals 15 residues. V lost 6 bases and J 0 bases, leaving 12 bases between the germline ends.

The genes are TRBV9 and TRBJ2-1, with D possibly TRBD2 on 5 matching bases. The germline V gene encodes CDR1 SGDLS and CDR2 YYNGEE. Trimming pared 0 bases from V and 2 bases from J, leaving 12 bases between. The CDR3 spans 16 residues. CDR3 region: CASSVEPRGPYNEQFF. For the CDR3, the DNA is TGTGCCAGCAGCGTAGAACCGAGAGGGCCCTACAATGAGCAGTTCTTC.

V gene TRBV19 combines with J gene TRBJ2-7; 8 nucleotides align to TRBD2. V shed 5 bases and J 2 bases; nucleotides not matched to a gene: 5. Per the germline V gene, CDR1 is LNHDA and CDR2 is SQIVND (reference sequence). The CDR3 contains 14 residues. The CDR3 sequence is CASSSLAVAYEQYF. CDR3 DNA sequence: TGTGCCAGTAGTTCACTAGCGGTGGCCTACGAGCAGTACTTC.

The genes are TRBV18 and TRBJ1-1; D gene uncertain. Trimming removed 0 bases from V and 0 bases from J, with 8 bases in between. There are 15 residues in the CDR3. The V gene's germline CDR1 is KGHSH and CDR2 LQKENI. The CDR3 sequence is CASSPPQSMNTEAFF. The CDR3 nucleotides are TGTGCCAGCTCACCACCTCAGAGCATGAACACTGAAGCTTTCTTT.

This chain connects TRBV27 to TRBJ2-3, with D maybe TRBD1 (5 bases). The CDR3 runs 17 residues. Between the trimmed V and J ends, which lost 5 bases and 3 bases, there was a span of 21 bases. Germline CDR1 is MNHEY and CDR2 is SMNVEV (reference sequence). The CDR3, as DNA: TGTGCCAGCAGTCCTTACCTCGGCAGGGTGCAAACAGATACGCAGTATTTT. Translating gives CASSPYLGRVQTDTQYF.

The CDR3 DNA follows: TGTGCCAGCAGCCCTGGACAAGGGCGGCATGGCTACACCTTC. Encoded protein: CASSPGQGRHGYTF. The rearrangement uses TRBV5-4 and TRBJ1-2, with D perhaps TRBD1 (5 bases). V was shortened by 4 bases and J by 6 bases, with 16 bases between the two germline ends. The germline V gene encodes CDR1 SGHNT and CDR2 YYREEE (reference sequence). The CDR3 runs to 14 residues.